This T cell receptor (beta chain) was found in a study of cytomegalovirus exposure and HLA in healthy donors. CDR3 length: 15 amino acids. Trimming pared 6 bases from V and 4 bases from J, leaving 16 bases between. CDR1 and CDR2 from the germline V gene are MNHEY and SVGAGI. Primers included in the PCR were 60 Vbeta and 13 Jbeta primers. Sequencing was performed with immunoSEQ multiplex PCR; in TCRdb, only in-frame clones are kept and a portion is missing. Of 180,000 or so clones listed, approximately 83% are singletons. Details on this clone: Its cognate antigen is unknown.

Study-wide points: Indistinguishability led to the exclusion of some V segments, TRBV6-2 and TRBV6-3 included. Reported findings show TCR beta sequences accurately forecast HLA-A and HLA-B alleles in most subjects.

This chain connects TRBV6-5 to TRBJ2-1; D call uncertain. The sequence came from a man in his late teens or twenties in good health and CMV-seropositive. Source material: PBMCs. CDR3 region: CASSRGQSRYNEQFF. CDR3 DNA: TGTGCCAGCAGCCGCGGCCAGTCTCGGTACAATGAGCAGTTCTTC.